This T cell receptor (beta chain) was sequenced in a study of response to subunit inactivated influenza vaccine. This CDR3 contains 15 residues. With 2 bases clipped from V and 7 bases from J, the junction kept 8 bases outside the gene matches. Germline values: CDR1 MNHNS, CDR2 SASEGT. TCRdb analysed the RT-PCR reads with MiXCR anew, one entry per CDR3 protein. The sample carries around 760,000 distinct CDR3 sequences, approximately 15% recorded once. The receptor was derived from a man aged 50-59 years who received an inactivated influenza vaccine. This specimen consisted of PBMCs from blood, obtained roughly 2 weeks before vaccination. V gene TRBV6-1 combines with J gene TRBJ2-1; TRBD1 agrees at 7 bases. The DNA for the CDR3 is TGTGCCAGCAGTGAACAAGGGGGCGCTGGGAATGAGCAGTTCTTC. Its translation: CASSEQGGAGNEQFF.